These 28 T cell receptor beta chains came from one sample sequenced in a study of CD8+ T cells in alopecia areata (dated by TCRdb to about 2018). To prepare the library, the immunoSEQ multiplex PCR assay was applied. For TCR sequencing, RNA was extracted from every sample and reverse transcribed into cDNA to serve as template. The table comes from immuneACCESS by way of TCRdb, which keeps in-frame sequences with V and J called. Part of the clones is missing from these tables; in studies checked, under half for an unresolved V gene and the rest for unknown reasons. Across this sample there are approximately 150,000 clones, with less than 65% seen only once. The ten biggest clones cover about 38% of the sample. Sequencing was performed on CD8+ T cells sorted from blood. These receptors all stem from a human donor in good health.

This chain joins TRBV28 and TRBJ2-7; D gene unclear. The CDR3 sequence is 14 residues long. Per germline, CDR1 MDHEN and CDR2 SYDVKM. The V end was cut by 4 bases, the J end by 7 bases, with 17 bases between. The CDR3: CASSYGDWTTEQYF. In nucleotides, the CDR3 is TGTGCCAGCAGTTATGGTGACTGGACGACAGAGCAGTACTTC.

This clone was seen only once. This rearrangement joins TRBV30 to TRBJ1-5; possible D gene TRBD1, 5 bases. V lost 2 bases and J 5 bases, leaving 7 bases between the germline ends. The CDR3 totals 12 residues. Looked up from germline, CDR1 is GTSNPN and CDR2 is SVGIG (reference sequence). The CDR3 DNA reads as TGTGCCTGGAGTAGGGGTGATCAGCCCCAGCATTTT. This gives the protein CAWSRGDQPQHF.

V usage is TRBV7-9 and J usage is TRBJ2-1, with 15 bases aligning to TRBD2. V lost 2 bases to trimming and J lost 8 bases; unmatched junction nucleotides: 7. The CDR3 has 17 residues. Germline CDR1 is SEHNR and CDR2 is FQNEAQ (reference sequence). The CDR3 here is CASSLPGTSGRFHEQFF. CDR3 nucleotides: TGTGCCAGCAGCTTACCAGGGACTAGCGGGAGGTTCCATGAGCAGTTCTTC. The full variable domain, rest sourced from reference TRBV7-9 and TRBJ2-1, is DTGVSQNPRHKITKRGQNVTFRCDPISEHNRLYWYRQTLGQGPEFLTYFQNEAQLEKSRLLSDRFSAERPKGSFSTLEIQRTEQGDSAMYLCASSLPGTSGRFHEQFFGPGTRLTVL.

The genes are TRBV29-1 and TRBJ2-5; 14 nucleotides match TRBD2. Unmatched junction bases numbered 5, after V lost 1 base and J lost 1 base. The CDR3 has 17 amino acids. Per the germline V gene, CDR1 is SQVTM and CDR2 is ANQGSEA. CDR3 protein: CSVEGRLAGGIQETQYF. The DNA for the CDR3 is TGCAGCGTTGAAGGGAGACTAGCGGGGGGGATCCAAGAGACCCAGTACTTC.

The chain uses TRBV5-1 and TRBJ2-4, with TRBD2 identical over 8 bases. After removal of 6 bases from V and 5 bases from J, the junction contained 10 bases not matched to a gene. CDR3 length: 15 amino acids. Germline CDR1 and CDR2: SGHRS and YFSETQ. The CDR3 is CASNNLPGGENIQYF. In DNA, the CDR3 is TGCGCCAGCAACAATCTCCCGGGAGGGGAAAACATTCAGTACTTC.

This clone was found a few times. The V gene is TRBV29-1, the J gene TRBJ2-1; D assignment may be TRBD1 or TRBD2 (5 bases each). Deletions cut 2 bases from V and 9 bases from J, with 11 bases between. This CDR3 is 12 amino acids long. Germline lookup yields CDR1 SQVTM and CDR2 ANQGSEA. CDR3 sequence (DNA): TGCAGCGTTGAACTGGGACGGAGTGAGCAGTTCTTC. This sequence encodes CSVELGRSEQFF.

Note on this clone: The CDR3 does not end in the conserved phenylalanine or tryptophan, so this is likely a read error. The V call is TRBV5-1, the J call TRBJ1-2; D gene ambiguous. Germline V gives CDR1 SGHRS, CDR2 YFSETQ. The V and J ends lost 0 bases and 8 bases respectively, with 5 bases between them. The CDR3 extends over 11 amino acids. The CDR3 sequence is CASSLGLGYTS. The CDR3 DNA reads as TGCGCCAGCAGCTTGGGGCTCGGCTACACCTCC.

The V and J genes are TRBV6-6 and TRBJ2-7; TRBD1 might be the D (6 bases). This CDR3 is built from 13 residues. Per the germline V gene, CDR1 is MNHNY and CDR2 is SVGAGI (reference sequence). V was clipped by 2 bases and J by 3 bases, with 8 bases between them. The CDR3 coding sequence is TGTGCCAGCAGTTACGTACAGGGCTACGAGCAGTACTTC. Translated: CASSYVQGYEQYF.

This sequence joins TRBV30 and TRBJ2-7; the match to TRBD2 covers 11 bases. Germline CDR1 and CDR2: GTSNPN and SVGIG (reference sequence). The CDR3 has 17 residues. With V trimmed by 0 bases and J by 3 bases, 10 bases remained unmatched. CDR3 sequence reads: CAWSVGLAGGPGYEQYF. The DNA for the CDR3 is TGTGCCTGGAGTGTAGGGTTAGCGGGAGGGCCGGGCTACGAGCAGTACTTC.

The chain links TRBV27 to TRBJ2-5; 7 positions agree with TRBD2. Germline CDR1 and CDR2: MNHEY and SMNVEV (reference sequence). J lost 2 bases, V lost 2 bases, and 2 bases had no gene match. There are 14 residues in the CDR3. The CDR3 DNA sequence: TGTGCCAGCAGTTTAGGAGCGGGGCAAGAGACCCAGTACTTC. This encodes CASSLGAGQETQYF.

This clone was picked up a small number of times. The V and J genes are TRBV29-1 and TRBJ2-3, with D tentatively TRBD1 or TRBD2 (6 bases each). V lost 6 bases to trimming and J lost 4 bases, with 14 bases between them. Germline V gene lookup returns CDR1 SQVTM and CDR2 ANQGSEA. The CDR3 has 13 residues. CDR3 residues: CSVPWGASDTQYF. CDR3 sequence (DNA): TGCAGCGTACCATGGGGGGCCTCAGATACGCAGTATTTT.

The CDR3 is CATSTHRGLTGELFF. CDR3 sequence (DNA): TGTGCCACCAGCACCCACAGGGGGCTAACCGGGGAGCTGTTTTTT. The chain has TRBV15 and TRBJ2-2, with TRBD1 matching over 9 bases. The length of the CDR3 is 15 residues. Germline V gives CDR1 LNHNV, CDR2 YYDKDF (reference sequence). V lost 4 bases and J lost 5; bases outside the gene matches: 5.

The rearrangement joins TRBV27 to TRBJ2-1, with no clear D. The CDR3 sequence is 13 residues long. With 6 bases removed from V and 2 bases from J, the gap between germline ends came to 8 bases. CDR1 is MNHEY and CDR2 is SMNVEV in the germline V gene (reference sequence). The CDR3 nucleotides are TGTGCCAGCAGCTTAGCAGCCTACAATGAGCAGTTCTTC. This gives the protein CASSLAAYNEQFF.

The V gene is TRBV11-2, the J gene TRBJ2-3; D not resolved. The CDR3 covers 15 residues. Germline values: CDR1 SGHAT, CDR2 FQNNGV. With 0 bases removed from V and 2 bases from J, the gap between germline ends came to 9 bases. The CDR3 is CASSLESITTDTQYF. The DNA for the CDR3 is TGTGCCAGCAGCTTAGAGTCTATCACCACAGATACGCAGTATTTT.

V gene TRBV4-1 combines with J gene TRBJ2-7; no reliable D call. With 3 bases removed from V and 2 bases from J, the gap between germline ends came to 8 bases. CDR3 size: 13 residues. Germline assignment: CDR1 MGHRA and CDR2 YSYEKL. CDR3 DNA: TGCGCCAGCAGCCATCCGGGCACCTACGAGCAGTACTTC. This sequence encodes CASSHPGTYEQYF.

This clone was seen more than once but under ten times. CDR3 region: CASSLGIDTQYF. As DNA, the CDR3 is TGTGCCAGCAGCTTAGGTATAGATACGCAGTATTTT. The chain recombines TRBV7-9 with TRBJ2-3; D not resolved. CDR3 length: 12 residues. The V and J ends lost 1 base and 5 bases respectively, with 4 bases between them. Germline V gene data show CDR1 as SEHNR and CDR2 as FQNEAQ (reference sequence).

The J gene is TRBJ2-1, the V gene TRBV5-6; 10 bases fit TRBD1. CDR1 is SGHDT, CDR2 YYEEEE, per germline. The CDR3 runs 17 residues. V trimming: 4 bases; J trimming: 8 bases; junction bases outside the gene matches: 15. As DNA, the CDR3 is TGTGCCAGCAGCCAATTGATCTCCGGGACAGGGGAGGATGAGCAGTTCTTC. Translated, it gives CASSQLISGTGEDEQFF.

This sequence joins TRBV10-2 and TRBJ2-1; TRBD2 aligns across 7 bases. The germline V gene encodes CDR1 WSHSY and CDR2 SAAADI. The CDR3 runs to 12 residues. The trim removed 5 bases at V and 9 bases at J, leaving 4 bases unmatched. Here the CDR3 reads CASSPGTTEQFF. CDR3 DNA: TGCGCCAGCAGTCCCGGGACTACTGAGCAGTTCTTC.

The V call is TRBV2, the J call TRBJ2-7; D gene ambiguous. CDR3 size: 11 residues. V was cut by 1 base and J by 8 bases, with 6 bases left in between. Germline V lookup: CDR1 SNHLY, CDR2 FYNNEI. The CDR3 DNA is TGTGCCAGCAGTGAAGTAATCCAGCAGTACTTC. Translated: CASSEVIQQYF.

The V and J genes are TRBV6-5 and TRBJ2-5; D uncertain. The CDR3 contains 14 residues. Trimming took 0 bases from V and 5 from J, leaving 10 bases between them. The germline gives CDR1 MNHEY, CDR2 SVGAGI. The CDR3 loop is CASSYSTPRETQYF. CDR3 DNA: TGTGCCAGCAGTTACTCGACCCCCCGCGAGACCCAGTACTTC.

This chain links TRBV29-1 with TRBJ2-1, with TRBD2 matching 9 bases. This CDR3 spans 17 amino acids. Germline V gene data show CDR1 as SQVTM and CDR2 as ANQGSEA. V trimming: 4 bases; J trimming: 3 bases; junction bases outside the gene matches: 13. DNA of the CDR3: TGCAGCGTTGTGGGAGGACTAGCGACACCGAACTACAATGAGCAGTTCTTC. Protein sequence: CSVVGGLATPNYNEQFF.

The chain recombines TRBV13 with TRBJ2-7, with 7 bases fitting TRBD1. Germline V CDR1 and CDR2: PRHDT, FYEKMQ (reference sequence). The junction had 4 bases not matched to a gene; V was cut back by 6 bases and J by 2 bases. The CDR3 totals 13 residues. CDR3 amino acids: CASSATGAYEQYF. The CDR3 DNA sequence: TGTGCCAGCAGTGCTACAGGGGCCTACGAGCAGTACTTC.

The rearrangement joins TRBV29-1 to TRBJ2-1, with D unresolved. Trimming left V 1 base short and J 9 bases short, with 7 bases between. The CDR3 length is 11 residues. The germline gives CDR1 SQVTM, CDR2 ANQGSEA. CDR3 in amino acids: CSVEGLGEQFF. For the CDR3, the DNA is TGCAGCGTTGAAGGACTGGGTGAGCAGTTCTTC.

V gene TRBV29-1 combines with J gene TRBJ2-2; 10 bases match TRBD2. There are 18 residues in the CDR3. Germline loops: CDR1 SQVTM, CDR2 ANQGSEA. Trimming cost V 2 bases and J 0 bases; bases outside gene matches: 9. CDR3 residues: CSVEIRLAGATNTGELFF. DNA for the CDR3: TGCAGCGTTGAAATAAGGCTAGCGGGGGCCACGAACACCGGGGAGCTGTTTTTT.

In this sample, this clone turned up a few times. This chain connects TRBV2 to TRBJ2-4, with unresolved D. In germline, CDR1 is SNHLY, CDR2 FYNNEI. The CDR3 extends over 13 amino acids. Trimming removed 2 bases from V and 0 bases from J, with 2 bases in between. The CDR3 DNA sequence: TGTGCCAGCAGTGAAAAAGCCAAAAACATTCAGTACTTC. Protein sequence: CASSEKAKNIQYF.

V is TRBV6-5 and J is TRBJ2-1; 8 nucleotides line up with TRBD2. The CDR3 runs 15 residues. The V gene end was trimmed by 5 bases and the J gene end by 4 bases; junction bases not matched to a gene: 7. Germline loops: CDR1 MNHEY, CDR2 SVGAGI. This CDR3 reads CASSPFSGIYNEQFF. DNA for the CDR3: TGTGCCAGCAGTCCGTTTAGCGGGATTTACAATGAGCAGTTCTTC.

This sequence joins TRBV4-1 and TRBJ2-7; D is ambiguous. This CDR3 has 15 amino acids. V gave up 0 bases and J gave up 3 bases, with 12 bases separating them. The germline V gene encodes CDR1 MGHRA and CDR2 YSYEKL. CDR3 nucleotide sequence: TGCGCCAGCAGCCAAGACCAGGAGAGGTGCTACGAGCAGTACTTC. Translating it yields CASSQDQERCYEQYF.

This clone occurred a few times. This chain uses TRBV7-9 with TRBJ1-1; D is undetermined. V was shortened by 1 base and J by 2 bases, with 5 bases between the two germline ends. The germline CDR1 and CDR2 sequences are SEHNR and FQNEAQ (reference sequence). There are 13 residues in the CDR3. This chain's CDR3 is CASSLDRNTEAFF. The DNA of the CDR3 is TGTGCCAGCAGCTTAGACAGAAACACTGAAGCTTTCTTT.